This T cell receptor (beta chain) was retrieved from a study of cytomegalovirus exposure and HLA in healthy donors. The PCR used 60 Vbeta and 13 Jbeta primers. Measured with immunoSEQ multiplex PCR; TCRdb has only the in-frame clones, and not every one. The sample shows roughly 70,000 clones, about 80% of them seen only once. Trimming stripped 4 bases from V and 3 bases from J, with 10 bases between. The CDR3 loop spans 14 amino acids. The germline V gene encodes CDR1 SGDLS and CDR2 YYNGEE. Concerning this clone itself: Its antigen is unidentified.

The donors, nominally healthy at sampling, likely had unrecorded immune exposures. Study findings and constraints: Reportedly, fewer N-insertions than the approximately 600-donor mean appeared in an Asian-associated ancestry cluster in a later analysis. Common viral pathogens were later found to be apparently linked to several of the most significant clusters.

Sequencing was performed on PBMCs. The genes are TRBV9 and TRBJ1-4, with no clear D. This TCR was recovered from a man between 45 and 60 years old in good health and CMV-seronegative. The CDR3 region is CASSRGSPNEKLFF. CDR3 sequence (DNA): TGTGCCAGCAGCAGAGGGTCCCCTAATGAAAAACTGTTTTTT.